This paragraph covers one T cell receptor beta chain sequence. The table came from immunoSEQ multiplex PCR; TCRdb's copy has only in-frame clones and leaves some out. The table lists 150,000 or so clones, 84% of them singletons. This record belongs to a study of blood T cell repertoires in COVID-19. Study in general: The cDNA or gDNA used as material had been derived from T cells, B-cell-depleted T cells, or PBMCs.

The V gene lost 4 bases and the J gene lost 0 bases, with 14 bases spanning the gap. Germline V gene lookup returns CDR1 SGHRS and CDR2 YFSETQ. The CDR3 length is 16 residues. Input material: peripheral blood. The chain combines TRBV5-1 with TRBJ1-3; the D gene is possibly TRBD1 (6 bases). This TCR was recovered from a human donor in a cohort sampled during active COVID-19. The CDR3 DNA is TGCGCCAGCAGCCCCGGGACAAGAGCCTCTGGAAACACCATATATTTT. Amino acids: CASSPGTRASGNTIYF.